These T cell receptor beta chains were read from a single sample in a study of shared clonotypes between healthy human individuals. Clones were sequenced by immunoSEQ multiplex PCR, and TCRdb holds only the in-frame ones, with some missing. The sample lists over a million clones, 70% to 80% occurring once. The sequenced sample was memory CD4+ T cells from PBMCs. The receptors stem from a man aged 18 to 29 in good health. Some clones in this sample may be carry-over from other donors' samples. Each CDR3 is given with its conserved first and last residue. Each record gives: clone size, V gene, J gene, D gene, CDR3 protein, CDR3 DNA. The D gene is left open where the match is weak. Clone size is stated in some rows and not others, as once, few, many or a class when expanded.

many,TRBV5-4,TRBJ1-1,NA,CASSLGGPNTEAFF,TGTGCCAGCAGCTTAGGAGGCCCGAACACTGAAGCTTTCTTT
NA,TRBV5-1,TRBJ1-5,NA,CASSLEGNSNQPQHF,TGCGCCAGCAGCTTGGAAGGGAATAGCAATCAGCCCCAGCATTTT
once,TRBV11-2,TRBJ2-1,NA,CASSNLRTEDNEQFF,TGTGCCAGCAGCAATCTCCGGACAGAAGACAATGAGCAGTTCTTC
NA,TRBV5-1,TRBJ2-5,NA,CASSPALTHETQYF,TGCGCCAGCAGCCCAGCTTTGACACACGAAACCCAGTACTTC
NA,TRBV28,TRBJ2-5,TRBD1,CASKGGRETQYF,TGTGCCAGCAAAGGGGGCCGGGAGACCCAGTACTTC
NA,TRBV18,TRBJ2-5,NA,CASSPGREETQYF,TGTGCCAGCTCACCAGGACGGGAAGAGACCCAGTACTTC
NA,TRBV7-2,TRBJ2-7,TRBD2,CASSSSQSGRAYEQYF,TGTGCCAGCAGCTCGAGCCAGAGCGGGAGGGCCTACGAGCAGTACTTC
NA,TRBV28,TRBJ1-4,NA,CASSLSGGQEKLFF,TGTGCCAGCAGCCTATCCGGGGGGCAGGAAAAACTGTTTTTT
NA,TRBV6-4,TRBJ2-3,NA,CASSRRSGGTDTQYF,TGTGCCAGCAGTCGCCGCTCAGGGGGCACAGATACGCAGTATTTT
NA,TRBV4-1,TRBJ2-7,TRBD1,CASSPGRGQGDEQYF,TGCGCCAGCAGCCCAGGTCGCGGACAGGGGGACGAGCAGTACTTC
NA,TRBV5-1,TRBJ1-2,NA,CASSLRGDYGYTF,TGCGCCAGCAGCTTAAGGGGGGACTATGGCTACACCTTC
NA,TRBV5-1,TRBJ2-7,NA,CASSLGPGVYEQYF,TGCGCCAGCAGCTTGGGGCCAGGGGTATACGAGCAGTACTTC
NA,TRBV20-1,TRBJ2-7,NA,CSAPGNEQYF,TGCAGTGCCCCGGGGAACGAGCAGTACTTC
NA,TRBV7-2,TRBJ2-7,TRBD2,CASSYRTSGSYEQYF,TGTGCCAGCAGCTATCGGACTAGCGGGAGCTACGAGCAGTACTTC
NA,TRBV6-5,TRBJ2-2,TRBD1,CASGTGFNTGELFF,TGTGCCAGCGGGACAGGATTTAACACCGGGGAGCTGTTTTTT
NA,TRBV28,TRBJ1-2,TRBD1,CASSLGDRDFLGYTF,TGTGCCAGCAGTTTAGGTGACAGGGACTTTCTTGGCTACACCTTC
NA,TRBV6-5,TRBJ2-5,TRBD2,CASSMTSGSEETQYF,TGTGCCAGCAGTATGACTAGCGGGAGCGAAGAGACCCAGTACTTC
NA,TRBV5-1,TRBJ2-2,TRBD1,CASSLDRVRVRAGELFF,TGCGCCAGCAGCTTAGACAGGGTCCGGGTGCGGGCCGGGGAGCTGTTTTTT
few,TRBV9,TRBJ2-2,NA,CASSDGANTGELFF,TGTGCCAGCAGCGATGGAGCGAACACCGGGGAGCTGTTTTTT
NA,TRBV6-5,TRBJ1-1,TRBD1,CASSYSKGARQAFF,TGTGCCAGCAGTTACTCGAAGGGGGCCCGACAGGCTTTCTTT
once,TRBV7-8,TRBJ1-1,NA,CASSHYDEAFF,TGTGCCAGCAGTCACTATGATGAAGCTTTCTTT
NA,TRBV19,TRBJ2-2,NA,CASIRRGGTGELFF,TGTGCCAGTATTCGGAGAGGCGGCACCGGGGAGCTGTTTTTT
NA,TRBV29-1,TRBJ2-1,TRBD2,CSVDRAGGLGAYNEQFF,TGCAGCGTTGATAGGGCGGGAGGGCTCGGGGCCTACAATGAGCAGTTCTTC
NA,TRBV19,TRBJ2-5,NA,CATSREGPETQYF,TGTGCCACCTCGCGGGAAGGTCCGGAGACCCAGTACTTC